The 11 T cell receptor beta chains below were found in one sample sequenced in a study of OX40 agonist ivuxolimab in advanced cancers. Receptor libraries were prepared by the immunoSEQ multiplex PCR assay. TCRdb provides this immuneACCESS table in a form limited to in-frame rearrangements. Some clones are lacking; in checked studies, under half of them reflect an unresolved V gene, and why the rest are absent is not known. The sample contains roughly 67,000 clones, about 89% of them found a single time. The ten top clones hold 0.6% to 0.8% of the sample. Sequenced material: CD4+ or CD8+ T cells sorted from blood, taken in a trial of the OX40 agonist ivuxolimab. The source of these receptors is an adult with an advanced solid tumor such as melanoma, head and neck, liver or kidney cancer.

J is TRBJ2-5 and V is TRBV4-3; D uncertain. V lost 2 bases and J 1 base, leaving 5 bases between the germline ends. CDR3 length equals 13 residues. Germline V CDR1 and CDR2: LGHNA, YSLEER. In nucleotides, the CDR3 is TGCGCCAGCAGCCAACAAATCCAAGAGACCCAGTACTTC. It codes for CASSQQIQETQYF.

V gene TRBV18 combines with J gene TRBJ1-5; a weak D match, TRBD1 (5 bases). V was cut by 5 bases and J by 7 bases, with 15 bases left in between. Germline V gene lookup returns CDR1 KGHSH and CDR2 LQKENI. The CDR3 extends over 14 amino acids. The CDR3 loop is CASSSGPDPQPQHF. The CDR3 bases are TGTGCCAGCTCATCGGGACCGGACCCCCAGCCCCAGCATTTT.

V gene TRBV27 combines with J gene TRBJ1-1; 12 nucleotides line up with TRBD1. This CDR3 spans 17 amino acids. Trimming took 6 bases from V and 1 from J; bases not matched to a gene: 9. Per the germline V gene, CDR1 is MNHEY and CDR2 is SMNVEV (reference sequence). In DNA, the CDR3 is TGTGCCAGCAGCCAAGGGACAGGGGGCGCGTCGAACACTGAAGCTTTCTTT. This sequence encodes CASSQGTGGASNTEAFF.

The chain has TRBV15 and TRBJ1-5; possible D gene TRBD1, 5 bases. V lost 0 bases, J lost 2 bases, and 14 bases lay in between. CDR1 LNHNV and CDR2 YYDKDF come from the germline V gene (reference sequence). There are 17 residues in the CDR3. CDR3 amino acids: CATSRDVRGGRNQPQHF. The CDR3 DNA reads TGTGCCACCAGCAGAGATGTGAGGGGAGGGCGCAATCAGCCCCAGCATTTT.

This chain uses TRBV6-5 with TRBJ1-3; 8 nucleotides line up with TRBD1. Germline V CDR1 and CDR2: MNHEY, SVGAGI. With 5 bases clipped from V and 0 bases from J, the junction kept 3 bases outside the gene matches. CDR3 length: 15 amino acids. As DNA, the CDR3 is TGTGCCAGCAGTAGTGACAGGGGCTCTGGAAACACCATATATTTT. Its protein is CASSSDRGSGNTIYF.

The CDR3 bases are TGTGCCTGGACTAGACGGAACTCTGGAAACACCATATATTTT. This sequence encodes CAWTRRNSGNTIYF. The chain links TRBV30 to TRBJ1-3; no firm D call. The CDR3 runs 14 residues. Germline V gives CDR1 GTSNPN, CDR2 SVGIG (reference sequence). The V and J ends lost 4 bases and 0 bases respectively, with 10 bases between them.

The rearrangement links TRBV20-1 to TRBJ2-5; D is uncertain. Germline V gene data show CDR1 as DFQATT and CDR2 as SNEGSKA (reference sequence). Trimming cost V 6 bases and J 5 bases, with 10 bases left between them. The CDR3 has 11 residues. CDR3 sequence: CSATVGETQYF. The CDR3 DNA is TGCAGTGCGACGGTCGGGGAGACCCAGTACTTC.

This clone was seen only a few times. This sequence joins TRBV29-1 and TRBJ1-1; a possible D gene is TRBD1 (5 bases). V was trimmed by 7 bases and J by 5 bases, leaving 17 bases between them. The CDR3 spans 13 residues. Germline CDR1 reads SQVTM; CDR2 reads ANQGSEA. DNA of the CDR3: TGCAGCGCCGGTCAGGGCAGGGCGACTGAAGCTTTCTTT. Encoded protein: CSAGQGRATEAFF.

The J gene is TRBJ2-1, the V gene TRBV14; no reliable D call. V was shortened by 7 bases and J by 6 bases, with 10 bases between the two germline ends. Germline-derived CDR1 and CDR2 are SGHDN and FVKESK. CDR3 length equals 12 residues. CDR3 coding DNA: TGTGCCAGCACCTCGGTCCTCAATGAGCAGTTCTTC. Its translation is CASTSVLNEQFF.

V is TRBV18 and J is TRBJ2-7; 7 bases are shared with TRBD1. CDR3 size: 14 residues. The V segment lost 3 bases and the J segment 2 bases; nucleotides outside the gene matches: 4. Per the germline V gene, CDR1 is KGHSH and CDR2 is LQKENI. CDR3: CASSPPGQPYEQYF. Here the CDR3 DNA reads TGTGCCAGCTCACCTCCGGGACAGCCCTACGAGCAGTACTTC.

The J gene is TRBJ1-1, the V gene TRBV5-1, with D unclear. V lost 3 bases and J 5 bases, leaving 8 bases between the germline ends. Germline CDR1 reads SGHRS; CDR2 reads YFSETQ. This CDR3 spans 12 amino acids. The CDR3 region is CASSSLGTEAFF. In DNA form, the CDR3 reads TGCGCCAGCAGCTCCCTTGGGACTGAAGCTTTCTTT.